Below, 30 T cell receptor beta chains from the same sample are listed, as sequenced in a study of blood T cells in healthy people across ages. It was with a sample-barcoded 5' primer and a J-beta primer mix that a second PCR of about 7 to 12 cycles was run. TCRdb reprocessed the 5' RACE reads via MiXCR and lists one record per CDR3 protein. Among approximately 830,000 distinct CDR3 sequences listed, 62% were seen once. Sequenced material: blood. The receptors were gathered from a man aged 30 to 39 in good health.

The rearrangement links TRBV12-3 or TRBV12-4 to TRBJ1-4; 10 bases are shared with TRBD1. CDR3 length: 14 residues. J lost 10 bases, V lost 7 bases, and 9 bases had no gene match. The CDR3 region is CASTVGTGVGKLFF. As DNA, the CDR3 is TGTGCCAGCACCGTCGGGACAGGGGTTGGAAAACTGTTTTTT.

This clonotype was counted between two and nine times. V is TRBV5-1 and J is TRBJ2-5; 8 bases align to TRBD1. The ends lost 2 bases at V and 2 bases at J; junction bases unmatched: 11. CDR1 is SGHRS, CDR2 YFSETQ, per germline. This CDR3 comprises 17 residues. DNA of the CDR3: TGCGCCAGCAGCTTACAAACGAGGACAGGGTCACAAGAGACCCAGTACTTC. This translates into CASSLQTRTGSQETQYF.

The chain employs TRBV7-9 and TRBJ1-2, with D unclear. CDR1 SEHNR and CDR2 FQNEAQ come from the germline V gene (reference sequence). The V end lost 1 base, the J end lost 5 bases, and 8 bases lay between the germline ends. The CDR3 totals 13 residues. The CDR3 spells CASSLERVYGYTF. The CDR3 DNA reads TGTGCCAGCAGCTTAGAGCGGGTATATGGCTACACCTTC.

V is TRBV6-5 and J is TRBJ1-5; D may be TRBD1 (6 bases). Between the trimmed V and J ends, which lost 4 bases and 4 bases, there was a span of 17 bases. CDR3 length: 16 amino acids. Per germline, CDR1 MNHEY and CDR2 SVGAGI. As DNA, the CDR3 is TGTGCCAGCAGTTCGACCCTAGGGGGGAGTAATCAGCCCCAGCATTTT. Translated, it gives CASSSTLGGSNQPQHF.

In its sample, this clonotype was seen a few times. V usage is TRBV29-1 and J usage is TRBJ2-3, with TRBD2 identical over 9 bases. The CDR3 runs to 16 residues. Germline lookup yields CDR1 SQVTM and CDR2 ANQGSEA. Trimming at V came to 2 bases and at J to 5 bases, leaving 11 bases not matched to a gene. The CDR3 reads CSVESVAGGPGDTQYF. The CDR3 nucleotides are TGCAGCGTTGAATCTGTCGCGGGGGGGCCGGGAGATACGCAGTATTTT.

V is TRBV7-9 and J is TRBJ2-7; 12 bases match TRBD1. The CDR3 consists of 15 residues. Germline loops: CDR1 SEHNR, CDR2 FQNEAQ (reference sequence). V shed 5 bases, J shed 5 bases, and the junction held 7 bases outside the gene matches. The CDR3 loop reads CASSHRDRGLDEQYF. CDR3 sequence (DNA): TGTGCCAGCAGCCACCGGGACAGGGGGCTTGACGAGCAGTACTTC.

V and J are TRBV9 and TRBJ1-6; D call uncertain. Germline V gene lookup returns CDR1 SGDLS and CDR2 YYNGEE. The V and J ends lost 0 bases and 8 bases respectively, with 12 bases between them. CDR3 length: 15 residues. The CDR3 nucleotides are TGTGCCAGCAGCGTAGACGAGGCGCGTTATTCACCCCTCCACTTT. Translated, it gives CASSVDEARYSPLHF.

This chain joins TRBV9 and TRBJ2-3; D is perhaps TRBD2 (6 bases). The CDR3 runs 14 residues. Trimming took off 3 bases at V and 5 bases at J, with 13 bases between the two ends. In germline, CDR1 is SGDLS, CDR2 YYNGEE. CDR3 coding DNA: TGTGCCAGCAGCGGGGGACTTTTTGGAGATACGCAGTATTTT. It translates to CASSGGLFGDTQYF.

The J gene is TRBJ1-6, the V gene TRBV7-9; 10 nucleotides match TRBD1. V was clipped by 2 bases and J by 7 bases; unmatched bases: 2. Germline CDR1 reads SEHNR; CDR2 reads FQNEAQ (reference sequence). The CDR3 covers 15 residues. The CDR3 loop reads CASSLRGQGNSPLHF. The CDR3, as DNA: TGTGCCAGCAGCTTACGGGGACAGGGGAATTCACCCCTCCACTTT.

V and J are TRBV20-1 and TRBJ2-1; 8 bases map to TRBD2. CDR1 and CDR2 from the germline V gene are DFQATT and SNEGSKA (reference sequence). The CDR3 is made up of 14 amino acids. V was pared by 6 bases and J by 0 bases, with 4 bases of the junction left unmatched. The CDR3 is CSATRGGSYNEQFF. In DNA, the CDR3 is TGCAGTGCAACCCGGGGGGGCTCCTACAATGAGCAGTTCTTC.

The rearrangement links TRBV5-1 to TRBJ2-1; 7 bases fit TRBD2. With V trimmed by 3 bases and J by 6 bases, 9 bases remained unmatched. The V gene's germline CDR1 is SGHRS and CDR2 YFSETQ. The CDR3 spans 15 residues. The CDR3 DNA is TGCGCCAGCAGCTCCTGGGCGGGGGACTCCAATGAGCAGTTCTTC. Its protein is CASSSWAGDSNEQFF.

The chain combines TRBV29-1 with TRBJ2-7; TRBD1 matches at 8 bases. V trimming: 2 bases; J trimming: 0 bases; junction bases outside the gene matches: 9. Germline CDR1 is SQVTM and CDR2 is ANQGSEA. CDR3 length equals 16 residues. The CDR3 DNA reads as TGCAGCGTTGAATTAAGTGGGACAGGATACTCCTACGAGCAGTACTTC. Protein product: CSVELSGTGYSYEQYF.

CDR3 sequence: CASSQGRGGVPTYEQYF. CDR3 in DNA: TGTGCCAGCAGCCAAGGGCGGGGGGGCGTTCCGACCTACGAGCAGTACTTC. This rearrangement joins TRBV4-2 to TRBJ2-7; 9 bases are a match to TRBD2. This CDR3 contains 17 residues. Germline V lookup: CDR1 LGHNA, CDR2 YNFKEQ. V lost 1 base to trimming and J lost 2 bases; unmatched junction nucleotides: 9.

In this sample, this clonotype turned up a few times. This sequence joins TRBV20-1 and TRBJ2-1; 12 bases agree with TRBD2. The CDR3 contains 15 residues. V trimming: 8 bases; J trimming: 6 bases; junction bases outside the gene matches: 11. Per the germline V gene, CDR1 is DFQATT and CDR2 is SNEGSKA (reference sequence). The CDR3 spells CSFLAGGPGINEQFF. The CDR3 bases are TGCAGTTTTCTAGCGGGGGGGCCAGGGATCAATGAGCAGTTCTTC.

The chain's CDR3 is CSASRGTTRHGYTF. The DNA of the CDR3 is TGCAGTGCTAGCAGGGGCACGACAAGGCATGGCTACACCTTC. V gene TRBV20-1 combines with J gene TRBJ1-2; possibly TRBD1 for D (6 bases). Germline V CDR1 and CDR2: DFQATT, SNEGSKA (reference sequence). The V and J ends lost 3 bases and 6 bases respectively, with 17 bases between them. This CDR3 has 14 amino acids.

The V call is TRBV20-1, the J call TRBJ2-1; TRBD2 agrees at 10 bases. The J call may be mistaken, given a closer DNA end match to TRBJ2-7. Germline V gene lookup returns CDR1 DFQATT and CDR2 SNEGSKA (reference sequence). This CDR3 has 15 residues. CDR3 nucleotide sequence: TGCAGTGCTAGACCTAGCGGGGGTACCTACAATGAGCAGTACTTC. It codes for CSARPSGGTYNEQYF.

The CDR3 DNA sequence: TGTGCCAGCAGTCCCTGGAGTAGCGGGGGGGCGGCAGATACGCAGTATTTT. Residues: CASSPWSSGGAADTQYF. The chain couples TRBV27 to TRBJ2-3; 11 nucleotides agree with TRBD2. The V and J ends lost 5 bases and 4 bases, in that order; junction bases with no gene match: 11. The germline gives CDR1 MNHEY, CDR2 SMNVEV (reference sequence). The CDR3 is 17 residues long.

This chain connects TRBV29-1 to TRBJ1-1; D is ambiguous. Germline values: CDR1 SQVTM, CDR2 ANQGSEA. The CDR3 runs to 12 residues. The V gene lost 6 bases and the J gene lost 3 bases, with 11 bases spanning the gap. The CDR3 loop is CSVTKKDTEAFF. The CDR3 nucleotides read TGCAGCGTGACAAAAAAAGACACTGAAGCTTTCTTT. Looking up the rest from reference TRBV29-1 and TRBJ1-1 gives the full variable domain: SAVISQKPSRDICQRGTSLTIQCQVDSQVTMMFWYRQQPGQSLTLIATANQGSEATYESGFVIDKFPISRPNLTFSTLTVSNMSPEDSSIYLCSVTKKDTEAFFGQGTRLTVV.

The chain uses TRBV15 and TRBJ1-6; D may be TRBD1 (5 bases). Trimming pared 5 bases from V and 7 bases from J, leaving 21 bases between. CDR1 and CDR2 from the germline V gene are LNHNV and YYDKDF (reference sequence). The length of the CDR3 is 17 residues. The CDR3 protein is CATSGRTGGIENSPLHF. The DNA for the CDR3 is TGTGCCACCAGCGGGAGAACGGGGGGTATAGAGAATTCACCCCTCCACTTT. Complete variable domain (other parts from reference TRBV15 and TRBJ1-6): DAMVIQNPRYQVTQFGKPVTLSCSQTLNHNVMYWYQQKSSQAPKLLFHYYDKDFNNEADTPDNFQSRRPNTSFCFLDIRSPGLGDTAMYLCATSGRTGGIENSPLHFGNGTRLTVT.

The V gene is TRBV15, the J gene TRBJ2-1, with D possibly being TRBD1 or TRBD2 (5 bases each). The CDR3 is 15 amino acids. Trimming cost V 5 bases and J 7 bases, with 18 bases left between them. Germline CDR1 and CDR2: LNHNV and YYDKDF (reference sequence). The CDR3 DNA reads TGTGCCACCAGCCAGTATTGGGGGAACTGGAATGAGCAGTTCTTC. It translates to CATSQYWGNWNEQFF.

Here the CDR3 reads CSVEDRLAGGPQEQFF. The CDR3 bases are TGCAGCGTTGAAGATCGTCTAGCGGGGGGGCCGCAGGAGCAGTTCTTC. This rearrangement joins TRBV29-1 to TRBJ2-1, with 12 bases aligning to TRBD2. V was pared by 0 bases and J by 10 bases, with 10 bases of the junction left unmatched. CDR1 SQVTM and CDR2 ANQGSEA come from the germline V gene. CDR3 length: 16 amino acids.

The CDR3 sequence: CAITGSPLNYGYTF. In nucleotides, the CDR3 is TGTGCCATCACTGGCAGCCCGCTTAACTATGGCTACACCTTC. The J gene is TRBJ1-2, the V gene TRBV10-3; D unresolved. The CDR3 is made up of 14 amino acids. V gave up 7 bases and J gave up 1 base, with 13 bases separating them. Germline V gene data show CDR1 as ENHRY and CDR2 as SYGVKD.

This clonotype came up a few times. The chain is built from TRBV29-1 and TRBJ2-3, with D maybe TRBD2 (6 bases). Germline lookup yields CDR1 SQVTM and CDR2 ANQGSEA. The ends were cut back, 7 bases at V and 2 bases at J, with 10 bases in the middle. The length of the CDR3 is 12 residues. Here the CDR3 DNA reads TGCAGCGGGACTACCACCACAGATACGCAGTATTTT. This gives the protein CSGTTTTDTQYF.

The chain is built from TRBV7-2 and TRBJ2-3; perhaps TRBD2 as D (6 bases). V lost 1 base, J lost 6 bases, and 14 bases lay in between. This CDR3 is 15 amino acids long. The germline gives CDR1 SGHTA, CDR2 FQGNSA. CDR3 amino acids: CASSLGWRREDTQYF. In DNA form, the CDR3 reads TGTGCCAGCAGCTTAGGTTGGCGGAGGGAGGATACGCAGTATTTT.

The V and J genes are TRBV20-1 and TRBJ2-7; 16 bases are shared with TRBD2. Germline V gene lookup returns CDR1 DFQATT and CDR2 SNEGSKA (reference sequence). The J segment lost 2 bases and the V segment lost 5 bases, leaving 6 bases of the junction unmatched. This CDR3 region has 16 residues. In nucleotides, the CDR3 is TGCAGTGCTGAGGGACTAGCGGGGGGGATTACCTACGAGCAGTACTTC. Its translation is CSAEGLAGGITYEQYF.

This clonotype came up a few times. The genes are TRBV20-1 and TRBJ1-2, with 8 nucleotides matching TRBD1. Germline V gives CDR1 DFQATT, CDR2 SNEGSKA (reference sequence). The CDR3 sequence is 15 residues long. V was pared by 2 bases and J by 0 bases, with 5 bases of the junction left unmatched. The CDR3 bases are TGCAGTGCTAGACCCCAGGGGGCGTCTAACTATGGCTACACCTTC. It yields the protein CSARPQGASNYGYTF.

The J gene is TRBJ2-7, the V gene TRBV4-3; D is ambiguous. V was clipped by 1 base and J by 3 bases, with 13 bases between them. This CDR3 has 15 residues. The V gene's germline CDR1 is LGHNA and CDR2 YSLEER. The CDR3 DNA reads as TGCGCCAGCAGCCAAGTGGTACTGGCAGACTACGAGCAGTACTTC. The encoded protein is CASSQVVLADYEQYF.

The rearrangement links TRBV20-1 to TRBJ2-3, with TRBD2 identical over 11 bases. The CDR3 runs 15 residues. The junction had 9 bases not matched to a gene; V was cut back by 5 bases and J by 5 bases. Looked up from germline, CDR1 is DFQATT and CDR2 is SNEGSKA (reference sequence). In DNA form, the CDR3 reads TGCAGTGCTCCCGTCACTAGCGGGGGAGGAGATACGCAGTATTTT. It yields the protein CSAPVTSGGGDTQYF.

In this sample, this clonotype turned up a few times. The chain links TRBV7-2 to TRBJ2-1; 8 nucleotides match TRBD2. CDR1 is SGHTA, CDR2 FQGNSA, per germline. The CDR3 has 16 residues. Trimming cost V 5 bases and J 1 base; bases outside gene matches: 7. CDR3 nucleotides: TGTGCCAGCAGCACAGCGGGGGCGAATTCCTACAATGAGCAGTTCTTC. Translated, it gives CASSTAGANSYNEQFF.

The chain recombines TRBV4-3 with TRBJ1-2, with a possible D match to TRBD1 (5 bases). Trimming left V 3 bases short and J 5 bases short, with 16 bases between. This CDR3 region has 15 residues. The germline V gene has CDR1 LGHNA and CDR2 YSLEER. The CDR3 loop reads CASSQQTDRGYGYTF. CDR3 sequence (DNA): TGCGCCAGCAGCCAGCAGACGGATCGGGGGTATGGCTACACCTTC.